This TCR beta chain appears in the sequencing data of a study of tumor-infiltrating lymphocytes in oesophageal squamous cell carcinoma. MiXCR, run by TCRdb on the PCR reads, gives a single entry per CDR3 protein. Among 13,000 to 15,000 distinct CDR3 sequences listed, 46% were seen once. The germline V gene has CDR1 SGHTA and CDR2 FQGNSA. The CDR3 length is 14 residues. Sequenced input: blood. This clonotype was sampled from a male donor with esophageal squamous cell carcinoma. The V and J genes are TRBV7-2 and TRBJ2-6, with D tentatively TRBD2 (6 bases). TRBJ2-7 explains the end of the DNA better; the J call may be wrong. CDR3 sequence reads: CASSLVEGPYEQYF. The CDR3 bases are TGTGCCAGCAGCTTAGTGGAGGGCCCATACGAGCAGTACTTC.